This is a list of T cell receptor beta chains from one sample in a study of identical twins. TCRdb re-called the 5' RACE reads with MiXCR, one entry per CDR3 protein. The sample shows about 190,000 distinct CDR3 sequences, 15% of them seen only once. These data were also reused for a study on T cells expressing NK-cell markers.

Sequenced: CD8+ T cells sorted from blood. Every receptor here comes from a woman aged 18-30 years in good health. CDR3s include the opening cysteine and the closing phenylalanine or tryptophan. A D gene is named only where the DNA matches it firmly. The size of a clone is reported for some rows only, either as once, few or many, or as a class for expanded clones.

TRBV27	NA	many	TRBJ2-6	CASSLSGANVLTF	TGCGCCAGCAGCTTGTCTGGGGCCAACGTCCTGACTTTC
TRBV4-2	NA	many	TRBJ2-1	CASSQDGGEQFF	TGTGCCAGCAGCCAAGATGGGGGTGAGCAGTTCTTC
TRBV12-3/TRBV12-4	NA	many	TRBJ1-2	CASSFTVNYGYTF	TGTGCCAGCAGTTTCACAGTAAACTATGGCTACACCTTC
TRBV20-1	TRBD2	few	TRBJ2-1	CSAGDLTSGRGDEQFF	TGCAGTGCTGGCGACCTGACTAGCGGGAGGGGGGATGAGCAGTTCTTC
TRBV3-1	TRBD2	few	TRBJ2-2	CASSQEASGTGELFF	TGTGCCAGCAGCCAAGAGGCTAGCGGGACCGGGGAGCTGTTTTTT
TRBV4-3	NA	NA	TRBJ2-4	CASSQDQGTSLNIQYF	TGCGCCAGCAGCCAAGATCAGGGGACTTCCCTAAACATTCAGTACTTC
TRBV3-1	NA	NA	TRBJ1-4	CASSQVDRTANLGKEKLFF	TGTGCCAGCAGCCAAGTTGACAGGACAGCTAATTTAGGAAAGGAAAAACTGTTTTTT
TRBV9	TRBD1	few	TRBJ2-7	CASSATDRGYHEQYF	TGTGCCAGCAGCGCAACAGACAGGGGATACCACGAGCAGTACTTC
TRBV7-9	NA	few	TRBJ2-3	CASSEGELGTDTQYF	TGTGCCAGCAGCGAAGGGGAGTTAGGCACAGATACGCAGTATTTT
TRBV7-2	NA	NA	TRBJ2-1	CASSVAVAGAHNEQFF	TGTGCCAGCAGCGTAGCCGTCGCGGGGGCTCACAATGAGCAGTTCTTC
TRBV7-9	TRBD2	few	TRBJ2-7	CASSFQRELAYEQYF	TGTGCCAGCAGCTTTCAGCGGGAGTTAGCCTACGAGCAGTACTTC
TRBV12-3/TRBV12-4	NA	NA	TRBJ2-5	CASTMGGPETQYF	TGTGCCAGCACCATGGGAGGACCAGAGACCCAGTACTTC
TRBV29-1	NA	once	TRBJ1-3	CSVVTSAAGNTIYF	TGCAGCGTTGTGACATCCGCGGCTGGAAACACCATATATTTT
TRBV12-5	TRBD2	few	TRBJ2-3	CASDRERGGSDTQYF	TGTGCTAGTGATAGAGAGCGGGGGGGCTCAGATACGCAGTATTTT
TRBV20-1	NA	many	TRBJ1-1	CSARRGETEAFF	TGCAGTGCTAGGCGTGGGGAGACTGAAGCTTTCTTT
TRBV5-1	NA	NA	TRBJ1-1	CASSLQGLGAFF	TGCGCCAGCAGCCTTCAGGGGCTAGGGGCTTTCTTT
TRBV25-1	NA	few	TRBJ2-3	CASNVDTQYF	TGTGCCAGCAACGTGGATACGCAGTATTTT
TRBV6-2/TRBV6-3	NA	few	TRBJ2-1	CASSLSILSSYNEQFF	TGTGCCAGCAGTCTCTCTATACTCAGCTCCTACAATGAGCAGTTCTTC
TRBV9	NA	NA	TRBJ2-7	CASSPSGTPYEQYF	TGTGCCAGCAGCCCGAGCGGGACACCTTACGAGCAGTACTTC
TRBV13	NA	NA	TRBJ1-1	CASSFPLDTEAFF	TGTGCCAGCAGCTTCCCACTAGACACTGAAGCTTTCTTT
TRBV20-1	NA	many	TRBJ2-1	CSARATENEQFF	TGCAGTGCTAGAGCGACGGAGAATGAGCAGTTCTTC
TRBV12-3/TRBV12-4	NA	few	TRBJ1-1	CASSWAATGTEAFF	TGTGCCAGCAGTTGGGCAGCCACTGGCACTGAAGCTTTCTTT
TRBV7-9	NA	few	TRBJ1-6	CARTVSSYNSPLHF	TGTGCCAGAACGGTTAGCTCCTATAATTCACCCCTCCACTTT
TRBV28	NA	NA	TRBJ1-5	CASSLGGLGQPQHF	TGTGCCAGCAGTTTAGGCGGGTTAGGTCAGCCCCAGCATTTT
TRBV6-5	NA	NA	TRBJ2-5	CASSLTETGQETQYF	TGTGCCAGCAGCCTTACCGAGACAGGCCAAGAGACCCAGTACTTC
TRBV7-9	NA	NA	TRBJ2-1	CASSLARGRHNEQFF	TGTGCCAGCAGCTTAGCGCGGGGTCGTCACAATGAGCAGTTCTTC
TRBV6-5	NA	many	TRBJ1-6	CASSYGGRGSYNSPLHF	TGTGCCAGCAGTTATGGGGGAAGGGGCTCCTATAATTCACCCCTCCACTTT
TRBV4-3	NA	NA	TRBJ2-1	CASSQERGWSSYNEQFF	TGCGCCAGCAGCCAAGAGAGGGGCTGGAGCTCCTACAATGAGCAGTTCTTC
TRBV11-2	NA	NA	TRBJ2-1	CASSLERGQFDEQFF	TGTGCCAGCAGCTTGGAACGAGGTCAGTTCGATGAGCAGTTCTTC
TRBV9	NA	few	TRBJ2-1	CASSLWGSYNEQFF	TGTGCCAGCAGCCTCTGGGGCTCCTACAATGAGCAGTTCTTC
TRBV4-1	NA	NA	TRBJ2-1	CASSQKKAAHEQFF	TGCGCCAGCAGCCAAAAGAAGGCGGCTCATGAGCAGTTCTTC
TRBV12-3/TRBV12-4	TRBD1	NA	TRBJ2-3	CASTMDRTLDTQYF	TGTGCCAGCACTATGGACAGGACCTTAGATACGCAGTATTTT
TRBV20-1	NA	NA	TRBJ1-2	CSASGVNYGYTF	TGCAGTGCTAGTGGGGTGAACTATGGCTACACCTTC
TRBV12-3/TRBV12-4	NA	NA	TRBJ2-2	CASSPGGANTGELFF	TGTGCCAGCAGTCCGGGGGGCGCGAACACCGGGGAGCTGTTTTTT
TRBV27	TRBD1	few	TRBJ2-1	CASSFFGTGVYEQFF	TGTGCCAGCAGTTTTTTTGGGACAGGGGTTTATGAGCAGTTCTTC
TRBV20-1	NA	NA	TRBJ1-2	CSAGQIGEGYTF	TGCAGTGCTGGACAGATCGGGGAAGGCTACACCTTC
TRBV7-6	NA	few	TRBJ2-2	CASSHRETIPNTGELFF	TGTGCCAGCAGTCACAGGGAGACCATTCCGAACACCGGGGAGCTGTTTTTT
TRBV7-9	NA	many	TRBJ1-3	CASSSPEAGNTIYF	TGTGCCAGCAGCTCGCCCGAGGCTGGAAACACCATATATTTT
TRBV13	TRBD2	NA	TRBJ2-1	CASKMGGVNEQFF	TGTGCCAGCAAAATGGGGGGGGTCAATGAGCAGTTCTTC
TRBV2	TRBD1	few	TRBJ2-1	CATYTGADEQFF	TGTGCCACCTACACAGGGGCGGATGAGCAGTTCTTC
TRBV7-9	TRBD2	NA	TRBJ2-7	CASTRGVSYEQYF	TGTGCCAGCACCCGGGGGGTCTCCTACGAGCAGTACTTC
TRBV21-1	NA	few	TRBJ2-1	CASTWTGDAYNEQFF	TGTGCCAGCACTTGGACAGGGGATGCCTACAATGAGCAGTTCTTC
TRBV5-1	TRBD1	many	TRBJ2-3	CASRQTSGGSTDTQYF	TGCGCCAGCAGACAAACCTCAGGGGGTAGCACAGATACGCAGTATTTT
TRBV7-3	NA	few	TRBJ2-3	CASSNLGGATDTQYF	TGTGCCAGCAGCAATCTTGGGGGGGCCACAGATACGCAGTATTTT
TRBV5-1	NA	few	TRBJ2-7	CASSLDSPGEQYF	TGCGCCAGCAGCTTGGACAGCCCAGGGGAGCAGTACTTC
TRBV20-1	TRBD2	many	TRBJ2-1	CSAILAGLNNEQFF	TGCAGTGCTATACTAGCGGGCCTCAACAATGAGCAGTTCTTC
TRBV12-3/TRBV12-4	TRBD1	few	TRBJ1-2	CASSLPTGNYGYTF	TGTGCCAGCAGCCTACCGACAGGGAACTATGGCTACACCTTC
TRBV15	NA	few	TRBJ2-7	CATSRGYEQYF	TGTGCCACCAGCAGAGGTTACGAGCAGTACTTC
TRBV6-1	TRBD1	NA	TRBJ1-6	CASSDGTDNSPLHF	TGTGCCAGCAGTGATGGGACAGACAATTCACCCCTCCACTTT
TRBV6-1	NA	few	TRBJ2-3	CASSRGGPRDTQYF	TGTGCCAGCAGCCGCGGGGGCCCCCGGGATACGCAGTATTTT
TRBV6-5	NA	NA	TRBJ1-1	CASSYRFNPTVSAFF	TGTGCCAGCAGTTACCGCTTCAATCCGACTGTGTCAGCTTTCTTT
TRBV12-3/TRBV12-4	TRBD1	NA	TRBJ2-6	CASSPQGAIGANVLTF	TGTGCCAGCAGTCCGCAGGGGGCCATTGGGGCCAACGTCCTGACTTTC
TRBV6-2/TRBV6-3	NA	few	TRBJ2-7	CASSYDVRGSYEQYF	TGTGCCAGCAGTTACGACGTCCGGGGGTCCTACGAGCAGTACTTC
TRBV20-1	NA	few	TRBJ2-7	CSATLTGATYEQYF	TGCAGTGCTACCCTCACGGGGGCCACCTACGAGCAGTACTTC
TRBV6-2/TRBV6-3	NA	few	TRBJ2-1	CASSSRSYNEQFF	TGTGCCAGCAGCAGTAGGTCCTACAATGAGCAGTTCTTC